The present T cell receptor beta chain was sequenced within a study of CD8 T cells in ankylosing spondylitis. TCRdb called the 5' RACE reads again in MiXCR, with one record for every CDR3 protein. The table includes 120,000 or so distinct CDR3 sequences, roughly 13% detected once. CDR1 LNHDA and CDR2 SQIVND come from the germline V gene (reference sequence). The CDR3 totals 13 residues. V lost 3 bases, J lost 1 base, and 6 bases lay in between. The sequence was obtained from a female donor with ankylosing spondylitis or in good health (not recorded which). The sequenced sample was blood, either unsorted or a sorted T cell fraction (not recorded which). The V call is TRBV19, the J call TRBJ1-1; no firm D call. DNA for the CDR3: TGTGCCAGTAGTATTGGACCGAACACTGAAGCTTTCTTT. Amino acid sequence: CASSIGPNTEAFF.